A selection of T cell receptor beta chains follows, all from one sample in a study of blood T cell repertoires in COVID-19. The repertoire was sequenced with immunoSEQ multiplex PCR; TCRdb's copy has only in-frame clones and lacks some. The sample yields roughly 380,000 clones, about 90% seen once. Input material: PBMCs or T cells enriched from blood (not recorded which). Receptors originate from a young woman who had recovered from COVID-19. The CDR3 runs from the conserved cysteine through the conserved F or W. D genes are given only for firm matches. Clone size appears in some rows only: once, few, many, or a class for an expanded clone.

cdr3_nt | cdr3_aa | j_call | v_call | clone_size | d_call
TGTGCCAGCACGAGGGTGGACTACGAGCAGTACTTC | CASTRVDYEQYF | TRBJ2-7 | TRBV6-5 | - | -
TGTGCCAGCAGCCAATGGCGGGGGGGCTACAATGAGCAGTTCTTC | CASSQWRGGYNEQFF | TRBJ2-1 | TRBV3-1/TRBV3-2 | few | TRBD2
TGCGCCAGCAGCTTGGAAGGGGGCCAGTATAATTCACCCCTCCACTTT | CASSLEGGQYNSPLHF | TRBJ1-6 | TRBV5-1 | - | TRBD1
TGTGCCAGCACCCAAACAGTGAACACTGAAGCTTTCTTT | CASTQTVNTEAFF | TRBJ1-1 | TRBV6-5 | - | -
TGTGCCAGCAGCCATCAGACTAGCGGGGGGGCCGACGGCACCGGGGAGCTGTTTTTT | CASSHQTSGGADGTGELFF | TRBJ2-2 | TRBV21-1 | once | -
TGTGCCAGCAGCGTAGTAGTCGGAGGGGCCTATGGCTACACCTTC | CASSVVVGGAYGYTF | TRBJ1-2 | TRBV9 | - | -
TGTGCCAGCAGTGAAGCGCGGGACTTTTACAATGAGCAGTTCTTC | CASSEARDFYNEQFF | TRBJ2-1 | TRBV6-1 | - | -
TGCGCCAGCAGCCAAGATTCAGTAAACATTCAGTACTTC | CASSQDSVNIQYF | TRBJ2-4 | TRBV4-1 | - | -
TGTGCCAGCAGCCCGGGCCGACCCTTAGGGGGCAATCAGCCCCAGCATTTT | CASSPGRPLGGNQPQHF | TRBJ1-5 | TRBV7-8 | - | -
TGTGCCAGCAGCCAAGAAACGGGGGTGGTCTTT | CASSQETGVVF | TRBJ1-1 | TRBV3-1/TRBV3-2 | few | -
TGTGCCAGCAGCTTGACAAACTACGAGCAGTACTTC | CASSLTNYEQYF | TRBJ2-7 | TRBV7-9 | - | -
TGCGCCAGCAGGGGGCAACTGAACACTGAAGCTTTCTTT | CASRGQLNTEAFF | TRBJ1-1 | TRBV10-2 | - | -
TGTGCCAGCAGCTTAGCAGGGGTAACCTACAATGAGCAGTTCTTC | CASSLAGVTYNEQFF | TRBJ2-1 | TRBV7-3 | - | -
TGCAGCGTTGAGCAGGGGCCGGAGCAGTACTTC | CSVEQGPEQYF | TRBJ2-7 | TRBV29-1 | - | -
TGTGCCAGCTCACCAGGGGGCCACGAGCAGTACTTC | CASSPGGHEQYF | TRBJ2-7 | TRBV18 | - | -
TGTGCCAGCAGCTCGACCGGGACAGGGGGTCAGCCCCAGCATTTT | CASSSTGTGGQPQHF | TRBJ1-5 | TRBV5-5 | few | TRBD1
TGTGCCAGCAGCCCAACTGCGGGACCCTACAATGAGCAGTTCTTC | CASSPTAGPYNEQFF | TRBJ2-1 | TRBV7-6 | - | -
TGTGCCAGCAGCTTAGGGGCAGGGGTCTCCTACGAGCAGTACTTC | CASSLGAGVSYEQYF | TRBJ2-7 | TRBV13 | - | -
TGTGCCAGAAGCTTAGGGGACTTCACAGATACGCAGTATTTT | CARSLGDFTDTQYF | TRBJ2-3 | TRBV7-5 | - | -